These 8 T cell receptor beta chains were all obtained from the same sample, sequenced in a study of CD8 T cells in Susac syndrome (dated by TCRdb to 2018 to 2020). Library method: the immunoSEQ multiplex PCR assay. RNA was extracted using the RNeasy kit, and roughly 0.5 to 1 microgram was reverse transcribed with random hexamers. The public reads were run again by TCRdb, first through fastp at Q25 and then through MiXCR, and only productive beta chains were kept. Each CDR3 protein gets just one entry, which takes the most common genes and DNA from the rows behind it. The sample table lists 200,000 to 250,000 distinct CDR3 sequences, around 90% of them with a count of one. The leading ten clones occupy roughly 0.13% of the sample. Sequencing input: CD8+ T cells from PBMCs. The receptors shown here come from a human donor with multiple sclerosis.

This rearrangement joins TRBV18 to TRBJ2-1, with 8 bases identical to TRBD2. CDR1 and CDR2 (germline): KGHSH, LQKENI. The CDR3 loop spans 16 amino acids. V trimming: 5 bases; J trimming: 3 bases; junction bases outside the gene matches: 9. The CDR3 region is CASSIAPGGLYNEQFF. CDR3 nucleotide sequence: TGTGCCAGCTCAATTGCCCCGGGGGGGCTCTACAATGAGCAGTTCTTC.

To note about this clonotype: A read error is likely, as this CDR3 ends without the conserved phenylalanine or tryptophan. This chain joins TRBV6-1 and TRBJ2-5; 7 positions agree with TRBD2. This CDR3 comprises 16 residues. The germline V gene has CDR1 MNHNS and CDR2 SASEGT. Trimming at V came to 1 base and at J to 1 base, leaving 6 bases not matched to a gene. CDR3 loop: CASSEDWGGTQETQYS. The CDR3 DNA follows: TGTGCCAGCAGTGAAGACTGGGGGGGGACCCAAGAGACCCAGTACTCC.

This rearrangement joins TRBV13 to TRBJ1-1; 11 bases fit TRBD1. V was clipped by 0 bases and J by 4 bases; unmatched bases: 4. CDR1 PRHDT and CDR2 FYEKMQ come from the germline V gene (reference sequence). CDR3 length equals 16 residues. The CDR3 DNA is TGTGCCAGCAGCTTAGGCATGGGGACAGGGGGCACTGAAGCTTTCTTT. As protein: CASSLGMGTGGTEAFF.

The V and J genes are TRBV12-3 or TRBV12-4 and TRBJ2-5, with a tentative D call TRBD1 (5 bases). Between the trimmed V and J ends, which lost 11 bases and 5 bases, there was a span of 9 bases. The CDR3 is 10 amino acids. CDR3 coding DNA: TGTGCCTGTTCAGGGGAGACCCAGTACTTC. This encodes CACSGETQYF.

The chain has TRBV27 and TRBJ2-5; 9 bases align to TRBD2. Trimming took 6 bases from V and 1 from J; bases not matched to a gene: 9. In germline, CDR1 is MNHEY, CDR2 SMNVEV (reference sequence). The CDR3 is 16 residues long. The chain's CDR3 is CASSQAIAGVQETQYF. CDR3 nucleotide sequence: TGTGCCAGCAGCCAAGCTATAGCGGGGGTCCAAGAGACCCAGTACTTC.

J is TRBJ2-5 and V is TRBV12-5; D ambiguous. V lost 1 base and J lost 4, with 16 bases in between. Germline loops: CDR1 LGHNT, CDR2 FRNRAP. The CDR3 is 16 amino acids. The CDR3 sequence is CASGLGGPSLAETQYF. The CDR3 DNA is TGTGCTAGTGGTTTGGGGGGTCCCTCCCTCGCAGAGACCCAGTACTTC.

The chain's CDR3 is CASSLSVVLSGANVLTF. Here the CDR3 DNA reads TGTGCCAGCAGCTTATCTGTAGTTCTCTCTGGGGCCAACGTCCTGACTTTC. The chain recombines TRBV7-9 with TRBJ2-6, with D unresolved. Germline CDR1 reads SEHNR; CDR2 reads FQNEAQ (reference sequence). V lost 2 bases, J lost 0 bases, and 11 bases lay in between. This CDR3 has 17 amino acids. Looking up the rest from reference TRBV7-9 and TRBJ2-6 gives the full variable domain: DTGVSQNPRHKITKRGQNVTFRCDPISEHNRLYWYRQTLGQGPEFLTYFQNEAQLEKSRLLSDRFSAERPKGSFSTLEIQRTEQGDSAMYLCASSLSVVLSGANVLTFGAGSRLTVL.

The V and J genes are TRBV20-1 and TRBJ2-1; 11 bases agree with TRBD2. Germline V gene data show CDR1 as DFQATT and CDR2 as SNEGSKA (reference sequence). This CDR3 region has 15 residues. V lost 6 bases and J lost 2; bases outside the gene matches: 6. CDR3 sequence reads: CSAYSLAGAYNEQFF. CDR3 DNA: TGCAGTGCCTATTCACTAGCGGGGGCCTACAATGAGCAGTTCTTC.